The clone carrying this TCR beta chain was seen once. The junction shows a germline mismatch at one end, possibly a read error. The CDR3 sequence is 14 residues long. Germline lookup yields CDR1 SNHLY and CDR2 FYNNEI. The data stem from a study of blood T cell repertoires in COVID-19. Study background: PBMCs, B-cell-depleted T cells, or T cells provided the cDNA or gDNA that made up the material.

Per the authors' pipeline: Nucleated cell counts were estimated from reference gene primer amplification. Measured with immunoSEQ multiplex PCR; TCRdb has only the in-frame clones, and not every one. The V and J calls and clone size were taken over from that table, and D and trimming were inferred from the DNA. The sample comprises roughly 290,000 clones, 89% of which are singletons, and about 1.7% rests with the top ten. The TCR sequence derives from a woman in her thirties or forties who had recovered from COVID-19. The material sequenced was PBMCs or T cells enriched from blood (not recorded which). The chain couples TRBV2 to TRBJ2-3, with TRBD1 as a possible D gene (5 bases). CDR3 nucleotides: TGTGCCAGCAGGGAAGGGGAAGGGGTAGATACGCAGTATTTT. This gives the protein CASREGEGVDTQYF. The variable domain in full, with the rest retrieved from reference TRBV2 and TRBJ2-3, is EPEVTQTPSHQVTQMGQEVILRCVPISNHLYFYWYRQILGQKVEFLVSFYNNEISEKSEIFDDQFSVERPDGSNFTLKIRSTKLEDSAMYFCASREGEGVDTQYFGPGTRLTVL.